This T cell receptor beta chain originates from a study of cytomegalovirus exposure and HLA in healthy donors. Looking at the study overall: The use of the same platform for the 100 to 150 validation repertoires and the approximately 670 first-cohort repertoires was reported by a later analysis.

Trimming left V 0 bases short and J 3 bases short, with 16 bases between. Germline CDR1 and CDR2: SGDLS and YYNGEE. CDR3 length: 16 residues. Profiled with immunoSEQ multiplex PCR; TCRdb holds only in-frame clones, not every one. This table has 120,000 or so clones, approximately 89% appearing once. The specimen was PBMCs. This receptor was obtained from a woman between 18 and 30 years old in good health and CMV-seronegative. The rearrangement joins TRBV9 to TRBJ2-7; D unresolved. The CDR3 region is CASSVGLPEFGYEQYV. The CDR3 DNA is TGTGCCAGCAGCGTAGGGCTTCCGGAGTTTGGCTACGAGCAGTACGTC.